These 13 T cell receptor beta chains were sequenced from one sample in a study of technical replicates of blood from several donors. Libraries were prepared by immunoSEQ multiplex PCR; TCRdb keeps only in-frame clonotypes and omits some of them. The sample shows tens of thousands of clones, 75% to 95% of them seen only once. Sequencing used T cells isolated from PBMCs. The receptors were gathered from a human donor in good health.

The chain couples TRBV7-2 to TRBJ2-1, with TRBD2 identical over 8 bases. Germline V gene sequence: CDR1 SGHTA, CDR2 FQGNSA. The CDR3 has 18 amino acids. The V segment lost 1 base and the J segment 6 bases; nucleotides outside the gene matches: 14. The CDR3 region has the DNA TGTGCCAGCAGCTTAGTCGGTCCAAGCGGGGGCCCCCTCAATGAGCAGTTCTTC. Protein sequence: CASSLVGPSGGPLNEQFF.

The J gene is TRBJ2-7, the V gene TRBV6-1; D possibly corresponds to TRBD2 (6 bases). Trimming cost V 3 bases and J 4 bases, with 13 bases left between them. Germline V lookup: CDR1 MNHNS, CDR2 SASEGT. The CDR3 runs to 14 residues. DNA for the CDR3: TGTGCCAGCAGTGATTTAGCGGAAAGGTACGAGCAGTACTTC. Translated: CASSDLAERYEQYF.

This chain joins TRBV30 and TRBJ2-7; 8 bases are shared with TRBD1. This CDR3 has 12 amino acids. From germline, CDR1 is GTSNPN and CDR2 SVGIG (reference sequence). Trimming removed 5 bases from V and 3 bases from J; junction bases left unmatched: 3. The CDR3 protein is CAWGDRSYEQYF. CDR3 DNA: TGTGCCTGGGGGGACAGGAGCTACGAGCAGTACTTC.

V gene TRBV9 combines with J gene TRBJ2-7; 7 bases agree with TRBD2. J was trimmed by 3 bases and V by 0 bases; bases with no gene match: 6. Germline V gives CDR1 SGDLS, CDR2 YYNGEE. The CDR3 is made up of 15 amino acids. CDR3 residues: CASSVDAGEDYEQYF. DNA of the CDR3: TGTGCCAGCAGCGTAGATGCGGGGGAGGACTACGAGCAGTACTTC.

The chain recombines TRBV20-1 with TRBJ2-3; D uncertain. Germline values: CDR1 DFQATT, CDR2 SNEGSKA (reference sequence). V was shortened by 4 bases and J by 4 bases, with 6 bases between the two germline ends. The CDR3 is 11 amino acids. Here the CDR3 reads CSATTPDTQYF. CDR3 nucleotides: TGCAGTGCTACCACTCCAGATACGCAGTATTTT.

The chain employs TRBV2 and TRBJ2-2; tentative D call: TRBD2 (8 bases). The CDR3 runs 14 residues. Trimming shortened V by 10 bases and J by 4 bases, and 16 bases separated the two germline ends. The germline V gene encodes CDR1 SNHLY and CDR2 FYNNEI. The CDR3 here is CANGRDSSTGELFF. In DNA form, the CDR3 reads TGTGCCAACGGGAGGGACAGTTCCACCGGGGAGCTGTTTTTT.

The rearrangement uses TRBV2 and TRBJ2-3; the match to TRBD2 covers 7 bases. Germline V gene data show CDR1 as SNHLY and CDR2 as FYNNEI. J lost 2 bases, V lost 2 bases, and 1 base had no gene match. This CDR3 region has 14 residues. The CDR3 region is CASSETSATDTQYF. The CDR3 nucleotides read TGTGCCAGCAGTGAAACTAGCGCCACAGATACGCAGTATTTT.

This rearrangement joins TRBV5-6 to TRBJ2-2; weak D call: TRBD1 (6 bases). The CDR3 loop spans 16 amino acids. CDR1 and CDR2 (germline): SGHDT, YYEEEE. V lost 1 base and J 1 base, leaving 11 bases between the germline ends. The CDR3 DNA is TGTGCCAGCAGCTTGCGGGGACAAGTGAACACCGGGGAGCTGTTTTTT. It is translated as CASSLRGQVNTGELFF.

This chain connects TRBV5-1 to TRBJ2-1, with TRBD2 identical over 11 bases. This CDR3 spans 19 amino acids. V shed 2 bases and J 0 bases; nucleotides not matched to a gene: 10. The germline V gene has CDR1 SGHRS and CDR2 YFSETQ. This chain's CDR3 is CASSFLAGGPISSYNEQFF. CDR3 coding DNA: TGCGCCAGCAGCTTCCTAGCGGGAGGCCCTATTAGCTCCTACAATGAGCAGTTCTTC.

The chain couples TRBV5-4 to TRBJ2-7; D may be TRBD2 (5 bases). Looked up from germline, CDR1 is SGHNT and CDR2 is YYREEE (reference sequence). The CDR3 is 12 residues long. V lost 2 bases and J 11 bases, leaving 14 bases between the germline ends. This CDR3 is CASSFGLSEKYF. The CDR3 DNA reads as TGTGCCAGCAGCTTCGGACTCTCGGAGAAGTACTTC.

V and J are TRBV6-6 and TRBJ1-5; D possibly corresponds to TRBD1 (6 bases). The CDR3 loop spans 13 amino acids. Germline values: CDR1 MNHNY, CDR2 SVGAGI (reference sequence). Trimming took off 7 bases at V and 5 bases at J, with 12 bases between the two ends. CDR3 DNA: TGTGCCAGCAACCAGGGGATCGATCAGCCCCAGCATTTT. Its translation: CASNQGIDQPQHF.

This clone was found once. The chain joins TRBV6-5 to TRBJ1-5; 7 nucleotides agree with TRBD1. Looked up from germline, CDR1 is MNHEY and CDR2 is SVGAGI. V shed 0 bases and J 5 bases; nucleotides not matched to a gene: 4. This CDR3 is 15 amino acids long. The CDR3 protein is CASSYSRDSYQPQHF. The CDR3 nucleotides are TGTGCCAGCAGTTACTCGAGGGACAGCTATCAGCCCCAGCATTTT.

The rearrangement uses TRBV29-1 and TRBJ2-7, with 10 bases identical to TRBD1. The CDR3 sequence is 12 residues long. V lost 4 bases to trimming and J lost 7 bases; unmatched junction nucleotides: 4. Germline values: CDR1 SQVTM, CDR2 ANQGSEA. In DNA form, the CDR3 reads TGCAGCGTTGGGGGACAGGGGTGGGAGCAGTACTTC. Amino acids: CSVGGQGWEQYF.